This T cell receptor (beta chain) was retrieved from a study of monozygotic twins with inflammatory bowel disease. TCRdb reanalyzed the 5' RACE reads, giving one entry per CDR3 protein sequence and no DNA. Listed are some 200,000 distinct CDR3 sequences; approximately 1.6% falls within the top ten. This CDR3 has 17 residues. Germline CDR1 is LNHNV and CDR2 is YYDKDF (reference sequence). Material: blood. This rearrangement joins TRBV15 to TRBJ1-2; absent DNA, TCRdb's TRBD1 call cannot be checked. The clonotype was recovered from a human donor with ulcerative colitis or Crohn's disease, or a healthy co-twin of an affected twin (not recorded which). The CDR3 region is CATSRDGTGRIGYGYTF.